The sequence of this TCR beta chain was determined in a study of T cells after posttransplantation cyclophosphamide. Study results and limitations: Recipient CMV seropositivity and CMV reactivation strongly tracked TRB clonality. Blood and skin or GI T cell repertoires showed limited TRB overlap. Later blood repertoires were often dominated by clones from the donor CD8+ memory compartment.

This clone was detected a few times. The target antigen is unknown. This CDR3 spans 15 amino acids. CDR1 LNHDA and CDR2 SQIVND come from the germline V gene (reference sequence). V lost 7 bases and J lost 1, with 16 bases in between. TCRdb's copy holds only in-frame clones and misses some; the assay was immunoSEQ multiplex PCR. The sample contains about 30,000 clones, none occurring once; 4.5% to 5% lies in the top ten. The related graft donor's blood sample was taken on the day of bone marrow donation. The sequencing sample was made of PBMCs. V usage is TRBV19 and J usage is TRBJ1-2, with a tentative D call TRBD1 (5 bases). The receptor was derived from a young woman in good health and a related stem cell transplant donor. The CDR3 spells CASIPTAKLNYGYTF. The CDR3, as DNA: TGTGCCAGTATCCCGACAGCCAAACTTAACTATGGCTACACCTTC.